The subject of this entry is one T cell receptor (beta chain). Its specificity is unknown. Its ends do not fully match the called genes, so a read error is possible. This sample is part of a study of shared clonotypes between healthy human individuals. Notes on the study in general: Sharing across four donors was highest in naive CD4 (approximately 5%) and lowest in memory CD8 (approximately 0.4%).

Repertoires were generated with immunoSEQ multiplex PCR, while TCRdb's copy carries only in-frame clones and drops some. Of around 1.6 million clones in the sample, 95% to 99% are singletons; the top ten hold about 0.45%. The sequencing input was naive CD4+ T cells sorted from blood. Indicated subset: CD45RA+ positively selected. The sequence derives from a man aged 25-45 years in good health.

The DNA of the CDR3 is TGTGCCAGCAGCTCCGGGACAGGGAACGCTGAAGCTTTCTTT. This translates into CASSSGTGNAEAFF. This chain uses TRBV2 with TRBJ1-1; 9 bases are a match to TRBD1. Germline CDR1 SNHLY, CDR2 FYNNEI. The CDR3 loop spans 14 amino acids. Full variable domain (rest looked up from reference TRBV2 and TRBJ1-1): EPEVTQTPSHQVTQMGQEVILRCVPISNHLYFYWYRQILGQKVEFLVSFYNNEISEKSEIFDDQFSVERPDGSNFTLKIRSTKLEDSAMYFCASSSGTGNAEAFFGQGTRLTVV.